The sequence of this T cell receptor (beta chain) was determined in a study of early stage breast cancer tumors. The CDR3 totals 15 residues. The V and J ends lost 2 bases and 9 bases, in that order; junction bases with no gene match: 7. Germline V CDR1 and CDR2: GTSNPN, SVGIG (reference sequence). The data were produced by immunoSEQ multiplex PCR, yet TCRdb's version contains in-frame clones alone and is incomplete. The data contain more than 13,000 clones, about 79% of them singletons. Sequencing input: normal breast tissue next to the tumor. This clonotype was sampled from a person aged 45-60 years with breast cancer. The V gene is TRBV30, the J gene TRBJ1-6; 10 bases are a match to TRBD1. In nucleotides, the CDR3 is TGTGCCTGGAGTCCCTCCGGGACAGGGGTTTCACCCCTCCACTTT. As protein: CAWSPSGTGVSPLHF.